This T cell receptor (beta chain) was documented in a study of cytomegalovirus exposure and HLA in healthy donors. This clone is a singleton in its sample. What it recognizes is unknown. Clones were read by immunoSEQ multiplex PCR, and TCRdb kept only the in-frame ones, dropping some. The top ten hold 1.2% of the sample, which has 130,000 or so clones, roughly nine tenths seen once. The CDR3 extends over 15 amino acids. Germline-derived CDR1 and CDR2 are SGHTA and FQGNSA. V was clipped by 2 bases and J by 6 bases; unmatched bases: 3. General study findings and limits: The TCR clusters that emerged in the first cohort tended, a later analysis found, to co-occur in the 120 or so validation repertoires. Three chains tied to CMV proved CMV antigen-specific in vitro. The study listed approximately 170 cytomegalovirus-associated TCR beta chains. Published work reported that the classifier diagnosed cytomegalovirus status with high specificity and sensitivity.

The clonotype originates from a young woman in good health and CMV-seronegative. The gene calls are TRBV7-2 and TRBJ2-2; TRBD2 aligns across 10 bases. The sample consisted of PBMCs. Here the CDR3 reads CASSLSGGAAGELFF. DNA of the CDR3: TGTGCCAGCAGCTTAAGCGGGGGGGCTGCCGGGGAGCTGTTTTTT.